The count of the clone carrying this T cell receptor (beta chain) is one. Its antigen remains unidentified. This sample was included in a study of T cell responses to AZD1222 COVID-19 vaccine. Study-wide points: Clonal diversity was possibly underestimated; the donors were predominantly white British and more often female.

Germline V gene lookup returns CDR1 MGHRA and CDR2 YSYEKL. V shed 7 bases and J shed 4 bases, with 5 bases lying between them. CDR3 size: 10 residues. The table came from immunoSEQ multiplex PCR; TCRdb's copy has only in-frame clones and leaves some out. The sample consists of 190,000 or so clones, roughly 90% of them appearing once. V usage is TRBV4-1 and J usage is TRBJ2-7; no reliable D call. This sample comprised peripheral blood, obtained 28 days after the second AZD1222 dose. The origin of this receptor is an adult who received the AZD1222 COVID-19 vaccine. CDR3 coding DNA: TGCGCCAGCAACTCTTACGAGCAGTACTTC. Translated: CASNSYEQYF.